This T cell receptor (beta chain) was identified during a study of CD8 T cells in Susac syndrome. An input of roughly 0.5 to 1 ug of RNA was subjected to reverse transcription using random hexamers. TCRdb fed the immunoSEQ multiplex PCR reads into MiXCR, producing one record per CDR3 protein. The sample records some 76,000 distinct CDR3 sequences, about 91% being singletons. High-throughput TCR beta sequencing covered peripheral CD8+ and CD4+ T cells. The CDR3 length is 14 residues. Losses at the gene ends were 4 bases for V and 8 bases for J; bases not matched to a gene: 5. The rearrangement joins TRBV12-3 or TRBV12-4 to TRBJ1-4, with 9 bases lining up with TRBD1. Sequencing used CD8+ T cells from PBMCs. This clonotype was sampled from a human donor with multiple sclerosis. The CDR3 DNA reads as TGTGCCAGCAGTTGGGGACAGGGCGGGGAAAAACTGTTTTTT. Protein: CASSWGQGGEKLFF.